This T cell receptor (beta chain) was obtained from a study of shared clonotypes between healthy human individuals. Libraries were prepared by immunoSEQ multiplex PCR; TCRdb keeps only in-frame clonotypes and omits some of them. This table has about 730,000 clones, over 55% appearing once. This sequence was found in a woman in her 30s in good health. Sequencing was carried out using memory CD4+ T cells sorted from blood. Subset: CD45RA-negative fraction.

This CDR3 is CASSLVPGITGELFF. The CDR3 bases are TGTGCCAGCAGCTTGGTCCCAGGGATCACCGGGGAGCTGTTTTTT. The V gene is TRBV5-5, the J gene TRBJ2-2; the D gene is possibly TRBD1 (5 bases). CDR1 SGHKS and CDR2 YYEKEE come from the germline V gene (reference sequence). V shed 0 bases and J shed 4 bases, with 10 bases lying between them. This CDR3 contains 15 residues.